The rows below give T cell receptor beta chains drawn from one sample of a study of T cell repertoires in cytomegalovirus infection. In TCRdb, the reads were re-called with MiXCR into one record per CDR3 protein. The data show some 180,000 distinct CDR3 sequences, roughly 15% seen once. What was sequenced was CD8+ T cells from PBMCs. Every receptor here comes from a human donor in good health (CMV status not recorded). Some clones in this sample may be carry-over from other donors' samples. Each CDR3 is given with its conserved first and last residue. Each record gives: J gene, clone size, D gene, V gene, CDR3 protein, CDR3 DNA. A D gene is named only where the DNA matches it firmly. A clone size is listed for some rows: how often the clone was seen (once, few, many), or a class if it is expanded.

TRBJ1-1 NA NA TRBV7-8 CASSSRQDPNTEAFF TGTGCCAGCAGCTCAAGACAGGACCCGAACACTGAAGCTTTCTTT
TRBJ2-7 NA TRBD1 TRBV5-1 CASSLEWTGIYEQYF TGCGCCAGCAGCTTGGAGTGGACAGGGATCTACGAGCAGTACTTC
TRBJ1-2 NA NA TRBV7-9 CASSPQGLYWYGYTF TGTGCCAGCAGCCCTCAGGGCTTGTATTGGTATGGCTACACCTTC
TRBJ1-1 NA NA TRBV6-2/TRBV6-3 CASSSGQITEAFF TGTGCCAGCAGTTCCGGACAGATCACTGAAGCTTTCTTT
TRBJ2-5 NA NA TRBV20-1 CSARQTQYF TGCAGTGCTAGGCAGACCCAGTACTTC
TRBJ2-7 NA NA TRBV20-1 CSARDTKAMTTYEQYF TGCAGTGCTAGAGATACGAAAGCAATGACGACCTACGAGCAGTACTTC
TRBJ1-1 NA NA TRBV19 CASSIVTEAFF TGTGCCAGTAGTATAGTTACTGAAGCTTTCTTT
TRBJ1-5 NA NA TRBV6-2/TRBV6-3 CASSYSNFRGDQPQHF TGTGCCAGCAGTTACTCGAATTTCAGGGGTGATCAGCCCCAGCATTTT
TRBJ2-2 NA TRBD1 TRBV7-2 CASSGTDKYTGELFF TGTGCCAGCAGCGGGACAGACAAATACACCGGGGAGCTGTTTTTT
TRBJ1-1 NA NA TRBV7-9 CASSAVTGHLGTEAFF TGTGCCAGCAGCGCCGTGACAGGACACTTAGGTACTGAAGCTTTCTTT
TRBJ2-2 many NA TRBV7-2 CASSFGANTGELFF TGTGCCAGCAGCTTTGGGGCAAACACCGGGGAGCTGTTTTTT
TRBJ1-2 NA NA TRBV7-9 CASSLGWQHYGYTF TGTGCCAGCAGCCTAGGGTGGCAGCACTATGGCTACACCTTC
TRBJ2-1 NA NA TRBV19 CATLTPFNEQFF TGTGCCACCCTGACCCCGTTCAATGAGCAGTTCTTC
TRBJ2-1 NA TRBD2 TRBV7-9 CASSLRTSDEQFF TGTGCCAGCAGCTTGCGGACTAGCGATGAGCAGTTCTTC
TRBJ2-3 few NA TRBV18 CASSPFWRGPTGDTQYF TGTGCCAGCTCACCATTCTGGCGGGGGCCCACCGGGGATACGCAGTATTTT
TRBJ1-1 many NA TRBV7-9 CASSLAAGEAFF TGTGCCAGCAGCTTAGCCGCTGGTGAAGCTTTCTTT
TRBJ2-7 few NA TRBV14 CASSLQRAEQYF TGTGCCAGCAGCCTCCAGCGGGCCGAGCAGTACTTC
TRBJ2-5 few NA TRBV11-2 CASSSDILVGLETQYF TGTGCCAGCAGCTCCGATATTCTTGTTGGGCTAGAGACCCAGTACTTC
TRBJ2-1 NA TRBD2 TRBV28 CASNGLDLNEQFF TGTGCCAGCAATGGACTAGACCTCAATGAGCAGTTCTTC
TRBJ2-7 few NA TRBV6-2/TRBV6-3 CASSYNSDEQYF TGTGCCAGCAGTTACAACTCAGACGAGCAGTACTTC
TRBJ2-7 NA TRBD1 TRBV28 CASSPRQGLNYEQYF TGTGCCAGCAGCCCTAGACAGGGGCTTAACTACGAGCAGTACTTC
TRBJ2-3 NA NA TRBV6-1 CASSSEAAPDTQYF TGTGCCAGCAGTTCCGAAGCGGCCCCAGATACGCAGTATTTT